The clone carrying this T cell receptor (beta chain) was detected only a few times. The antigen remains undetermined. CD4 enrichment then naive enrichment separated naive from memory CD4+ cells. The data stem from a study of CD4 T cells in relation to SARS-CoV-2 and coronaviruses. Study as a whole: Convalescent donors were aged roughly 20 to 80, with median roughly 42 years. Crossreactive spike epitopes shared across donors were mapped to their HLA restriction. The study, taken as a whole, reports: No donor gave both pre-pandemic and post-infection samples.

CDR3 length equals 15 residues. Germline V gene data show CDR1 as MNHEY and CDR2 as SVGAGI. V lost 2 bases and J lost 8; bases outside the gene matches: 7. TCRdb's copy holds only in-frame clones and misses some; the assay was immunoSEQ multiplex PCR. Among tens of thousands of clones listed, approximately 90% were seen once. The sequencing sample was made of naive CD4+ T cells from PBMCs. Sample subset: naive CD4+ T cells isolated by negative enrichment. The TCR comes from an adult with COVID-19. The chain employs TRBV6-5 and TRBJ2-1, with 9 positions matching TRBD2. This CDR3 reads CASSYGLAGPYEQFF. Written as DNA, the CDR3 is TGTGCCAGCAGTTACGGCCTAGCGGGACCCTATGAGCAGTTCTTC.